These 13 T cell receptor beta chains originate from one sample sequenced in a study of cytomegalovirus exposure and HLA in healthy donors. PCR employed 60 Vbeta and 13 Jbeta primers. Generated by immunoSEQ multiplex PCR, the TCRdb table keeps only in-frame clones and is missing some. This sample contains about 190,000 clones. The source material was PBMCs. The receptors were sampled from a young man in good health and CMV-seronegative.

J is TRBJ2-2 and V is TRBV10-1; no reliable D call. Germline V gene sequence: CDR1 WNHNN, CDR2 SYGVQD (reference sequence). The length of the CDR3 is 19 residues. V lost 6 bases and J 4 bases, leaving 27 bases between the germline ends. CDR3 in DNA: TGCGCCAGCAGCTCAACCCTGGCCCAAATCCCACAAATCACCGGGGAGCTGTTTTTT. Protein: CASSSTLAQIPQITGELFF.

This chain joins TRBV11-2 and TRBJ2-1, with a tentative D call TRBD2 (5 bases). The CDR3 consists of 14 residues. V was clipped by 3 bases and J by 4 bases, with 10 bases between them. Germline assignment: CDR1 SGHAT and CDR2 FQNNGV. CDR3 loop: CASSLSGNYNEQFF. DNA for the CDR3: TGTGCCAGCAGCTTGTCCGGGAATTACAATGAGCAGTTCTTC.

J is TRBJ2-1 and V is TRBV7-6, with TRBD2 identical over 9 bases. V shed 6 bases and J 3 bases; nucleotides not matched to a gene: 6. CDR3 size: 15 residues. The V gene's germline CDR1 is SGHVS and CDR2 FNYEAQ. In DNA, the CDR3 is TGTGCCAGCAGTTTTAGCGGGGGCCTCTACAATGAGCAGTTCTTC. Residues: CASSFSGGLYNEQFF.

The chain joins TRBV2 to TRBJ2-7, with TRBD1 matching over 7 bases. CDR1 and CDR2 (germline): SNHLY, FYNNEI. The CDR3 loop spans 14 amino acids. Trimming at V came to 8 bases and at J to 3 bases, leaving 10 bases not matched to a gene. CDR3 sequence reads: CASGPLNRGYEQYF. DNA for the CDR3: TGTGCCAGCGGGCCTTTAAACAGGGGCTACGAGCAGTACTTC.

V and J are TRBV4-2 and TRBJ1-2, with D uncertain. Trimming cost V 0 bases and J 5 bases, with 13 bases left between them. CDR1 and CDR2 (germline): LGHNA, YNFKEQ. The CDR3 length is 15 residues. As DNA, the CDR3 is TGTGCCAGCAGCCAAGAACTGAACCCGGGGTATGGCTACACCTTC. It yields the protein CASSQELNPGYGYTF.

V gene TRBV27 combines with J gene TRBJ1-1; D may be TRBD1 (5 bases). From germline, CDR1 is MNHEY and CDR2 SMNVEV (reference sequence). CDR3 size: 12 residues. V lost 9 bases and J 7 bases, leaving 15 bases between the germline ends. In DNA form, the CDR3 reads TGTGCCAGTAGTATCCTCGGGGGTGAAGCTTTCTTT. This gives the protein CASSILGGEAFF.

This chain joins TRBV25-1 and TRBJ2-2; weak D call: TRBD2 (6 bases). This CDR3 region has 14 residues. Germline V gene sequence: CDR1 MGHDK, CDR2 SYGVNS. Trimming removed 4 bases from V and 5 bases from J, with 11 bases in between. The CDR3 DNA sequence: TGTGCCAGCAGTGGGAGGGGCCGAACCGGGGAGCTGTTTTTT. Its protein product is CASSGRGRTGELFF.

The chain joins TRBV7-9 to TRBJ1-4; TRBD1 matches at 7 bases. V lost 5 bases, J lost 4 bases, and 4 bases stayed unmatched. The germline CDR1 and CDR2 sequences are SEHNR and FQNEAQ (reference sequence). This CDR3 is 14 amino acids long. CDR3 sequence (DNA): TGTGCCAGCAGCCGCGGACAGGTTAATGAAAAACTGTTTTTT. Its protein is CASSRGQVNEKLFF.

This chain uses TRBV28 with TRBJ2-7, with TRBD1 matching 7 bases. Unmatched junction bases numbered 18, after V lost 4 bases and J lost 0 bases. This CDR3 spans 19 amino acids. Looked up from germline, CDR1 is MDHEN and CDR2 is SYDVKM. The CDR3 reads CASSSQLSPTGWGSYEQYF. The CDR3 DNA reads as TGTGCCAGCAGTTCCCAACTCAGCCCGACAGGGTGGGGCTCCTACGAGCAGTACTTC.

The chain carries TRBV9 and TRBJ1-2; 9 bases fit TRBD1. CDR1 and CDR2 from the germline V gene are SGDLS and YYNGEE. CDR3 length equals 13 residues. V was clipped by 3 bases and J by 6 bases; unmatched bases: 3. Here the CDR3 DNA reads TGTGCCAGCAGCGCGACAGGGGGGGATGGCTACACCTTC. This encodes CASSATGGDGYTF.

This rearrangement joins TRBV30 to TRBJ2-3, with 11 bases fitting TRBD1. The trim removed 3 bases at V and 3 bases at J, leaving 2 bases unmatched. This CDR3 has 14 amino acids. Per the germline V gene, CDR1 is GTSNPN and CDR2 is SVGIG (reference sequence). Here the CDR3 DNA reads TGTGCCTGGAGGGGACAGGGGGTAACAGATACGCAGTATTTT. This codes for CAWRGQGVTDTQYF.

The chain uses TRBV10-3 and TRBJ2-5, with a tentative D call TRBD1 (6 bases). The J call may be wrong; the DNA end is better matched by TRBJ2-7. The CDR3 length is 13 residues. Germline V gene lookup returns CDR1 ENHRY and CDR2 SYGVKD. CDR3 in DNA: TGTGCCATCACAGGGGTGAATACCTACGAGCAGTACTTC. Translation gives CAITGVNTYEQYF.

This chain uses TRBV9 with TRBJ2-3, with 14 bases identical to TRBD2. Germline trimming cut 0 bases from V and 5 bases from J; bases unmatched to any gene: 5. The CDR3 loop spans 17 amino acids. Germline CDR1 reads SGDLS; CDR2 reads YYNGEE. The CDR3 loop is CASSVVGTSGGGDTQYF. The CDR3 bases are TGTGCCAGCAGCGTAGTGGGGACTAGCGGGGGTGGAGATACGCAGTATTTT.